This T cell receptor (beta chain) was profiled in a study of blood T cell repertoires in COVID-19. As for the study in general: Samples taken during acute and convalescent COVID-19 were collected in the United States, Italy and Spain. PBMCs, B-cell-depleted T cells, or T cells provided the cDNA or gDNA that made up the material.

Per the study methods: Nucleated cell number was recorded as an estimate derived from reference gene primer amplification. TCRdb keeps only in-frame clones here, not all; method: immunoSEQ multiplex PCR. The V and J calls and clone size are taken from that table; D and trimming were inferred from the DNA. The sample lists 330,000 or so clones, 87% occurring once. During active infection, Seattle patients enrolled and were then monitored through disease. Material: peripheral blood. This clonotype was sampled from a man aged 25-45 years with COVID-19, enrolled during active disease.

The CDR3 region is CASSYIARLGGGELFF. The CDR3 nucleotides are TGTGCCAGCAGTTACATAGCGCGGTTGGGTGGCGGGGAGCTGTTTTTT. The V call is TRBV6-2 or TRBV6-3, the J call TRBJ2-2; possibly TRBD2 for D (5 bases). Germline V gene lookup returns CDR1 MNHEY and CDR2 SVGEGT. V lost 2 bases, J lost 7 bases, and 17 bases lay in between. The CDR3 covers 16 residues.